This TCR beta chain was retrieved from a study of blood T cell repertoires in COVID-19. Overall study context: From the United States, Italy and Spain came samples of acute and convalescent COVID-19. The cDNA or gDNA used as material had been derived from T cells, B-cell-depleted T cells, or PBMCs.

The CDR3 has 13 amino acids. Trimming shortened V by 1 base and J by 13 bases, and 11 bases separated the two germline ends. Germline CDR1 and CDR2: MNHNS and SASEGT. Original processing notes: The assay estimated nucleated cells by amplifying reference gene primers. Assay: immunoSEQ multiplex PCR; the TCRdb copy retains only in-frame clones and omits some. From that table come the V and J calls and clone size; the DNA was used to work out D and trimming. The sample includes 130,000 to 150,000 clones, more than 75% seen only once; the top ten take around 13%. The source of this sequence is a man in his fifties or sixties with active or convalescent COVID-19. V usage is TRBV6-1 and J usage is TRBJ1-6, with D tentatively TRBD1 (5 bases). The sample was peripheral blood. CDR3 protein: CASSEGGFLPLHF. The CDR3 DNA sequence: TGTGCCAGCAGTGAAGGGGGCTTTTTGCCCCTCCACTTT.